This T cell receptor beta chain was recovered during a study of shared clonotypes between healthy human individuals. Study background: Each donor's CD4 naive and CD4 memory cells filled three plates apiece, CD8 naive two, and CD8 memory one.

TCRdb's copy holds only in-frame clones and misses some; the assay was immunoSEQ multiplex PCR. The table lists more than 1.2 million clones, about 98.5% of them singletons. Comment on this clone: The antigen is unknown.

Whole-study results and caveats: Across a few donors, naive CD4 shared roughly 5.2%, naive CD8 3% to 3.5%, memory CD4 2.3%, memory CD8 around 0.42%. Few donors limited the genetic and exposure-history diversity represented.

This TCR derives from a man aged 25-40 years in good health. The material sequenced was naive CD4+ T cells sorted from blood. Subset denoted: CD45RA+ positively selected.

The CDR3 protein is CASSPELAGEKTQYF. CDR3 nucleotides: TGCGCCAGCAGCCCGGAACTAGCGGGAGAAAAGACCCAGTACTTC. V is TRBV5-1 and J is TRBJ2-5; TRBD2 matches 11 bases. CDR1 is SGHRS, CDR2 YFSETQ, per germline. The V gene end was trimmed by 4 bases and the J gene end by 6 bases; junction bases not matched to a gene: 8. This CDR3 is built from 15 residues. The variable domain in full, with the rest retrieved from reference TRBV5-1 and TRBJ2-5, is KAGVTQTPRYLIKTRGQQVTLSCSPISGHRSVSWYQQTPGQGLQFLFEYFSETQRNKGNFPGRFSGRQFSNSRSEMNVSTLELGDSALYLCASSPELAGEKTQYFGPGTRLLVL.